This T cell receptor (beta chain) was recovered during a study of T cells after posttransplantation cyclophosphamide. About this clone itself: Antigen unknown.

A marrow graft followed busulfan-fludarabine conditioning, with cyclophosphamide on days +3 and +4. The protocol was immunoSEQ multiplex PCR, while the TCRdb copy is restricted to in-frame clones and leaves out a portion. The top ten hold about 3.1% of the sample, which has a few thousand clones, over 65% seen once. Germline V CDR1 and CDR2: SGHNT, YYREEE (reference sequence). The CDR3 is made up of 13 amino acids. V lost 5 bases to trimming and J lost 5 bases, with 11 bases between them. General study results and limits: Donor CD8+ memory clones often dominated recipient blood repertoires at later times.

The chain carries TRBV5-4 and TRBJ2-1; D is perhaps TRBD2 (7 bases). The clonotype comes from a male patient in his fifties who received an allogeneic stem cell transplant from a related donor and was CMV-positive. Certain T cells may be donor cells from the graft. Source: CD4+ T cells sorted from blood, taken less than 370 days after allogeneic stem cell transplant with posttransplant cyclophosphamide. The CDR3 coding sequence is TGTGCCAGCAGTAGGGGGGGCGACAATGAGCAGTTCTTC. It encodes CASSRGGDNEQFF.